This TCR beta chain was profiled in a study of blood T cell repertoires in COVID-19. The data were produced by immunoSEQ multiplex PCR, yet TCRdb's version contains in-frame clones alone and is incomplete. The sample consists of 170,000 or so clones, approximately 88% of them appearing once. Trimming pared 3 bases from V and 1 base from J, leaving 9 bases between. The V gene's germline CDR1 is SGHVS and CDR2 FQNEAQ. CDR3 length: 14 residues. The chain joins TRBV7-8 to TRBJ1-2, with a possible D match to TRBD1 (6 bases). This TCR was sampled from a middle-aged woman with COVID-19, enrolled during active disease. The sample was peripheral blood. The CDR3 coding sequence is TGTGCCAGCAGCTTCGGACAGAATAACTATGGCTACACCTTC. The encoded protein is CASSFGQNNYGYTF.